One and the same sample provided the 19 T cell receptor beta chains below, sequenced in a study of T-cell memory formation after mild COVID-19 (dated by TCRdb to about 2021). To prepare the library, 5' RACE was applied. Sequencing relied on an Illumina NovaSeq 6000. TCRdb took the public reads, trimmed them with fastp at Q25, ran MiXCR for clone calling and kept in-frame beta chains. Rows with a matching CDR3 protein are joined into one entry that keeps the most common DNA and genes. Across this sample there are more than 300,000 distinct CDR3 sequences, with 12% to 15% seen only once. 22% of the sample goes to the ten largest clones. The specimen was PBMCs or a T cell subset sorted from them (not recorded which). These receptors were collected from a man between 18 and 35 years old who had mild COVID-19 (a few samples of this study predate the infection). The sample titles of this study are shuffled in the database, so cell type and time point are left out; the donor was told from shared clones.

This clonotype was recorded at least ten times. This chain uses TRBV30 with TRBJ2-2, with 8 bases that match TRBD1. V shed 3 bases and J 0 bases; nucleotides not matched to a gene: 3. Per germline, CDR1 GTSNPN and CDR2 SVGIG (reference sequence). The CDR3 length is 15 residues. The DNA for the CDR3 is TGTGCCTGGAGACCAGGGGGCGCGAACACCGGGGAGCTGTTTTTT. The encoded protein is CAWRPGGANTGELFF.

The V and J genes are TRBV7-2 and TRBJ2-7; D might be TRBD1 (5 bases). Between the trimmed V and J ends, which lost 4 bases and 5 bases, there was a span of 15 bases. The CDR3 extends over 14 amino acids. Per germline, CDR1 SGHTA and CDR2 FQGNSA. CDR3 amino acids: CASSYPQGSHEQYF. For the CDR3, the DNA is TGTGCCAGCAGCTACCCCCAGGGTAGCCACGAGCAGTACTTC.

V gene TRBV7-8 combines with J gene TRBJ2-7; 7 nucleotides match TRBD2. Germline V gives CDR1 SGHVS, CDR2 FQNEAQ. V was pared by 5 bases and J by 6 bases, with 7 bases of the junction left unmatched. This CDR3 spans 13 amino acids. CDR3 bases: TGTGCCAGCAGCCCCGAGCGGGGTATCGAGCAGTACGTC. This translates into CASSPERGIEQYV.

Only a few counts were recorded for this clonotype. The rearrangement joins TRBV7-3 to TRBJ2-1; D is perhaps TRBD2 (5 bases). Germline CDR1 SGHTA, CDR2 FQGTGA. This CDR3 spans 13 amino acids. V gave up 0 bases and J gave up 7 bases, with 7 bases separating them. CDR3 sequence: CASSLTPGNEQFF. Here the CDR3 DNA reads TGTGCCAGCAGCTTAACCCCGGGGAATGAGCAGTTCTTC.

A few counts support this clonotype. The chain links TRBV2 to TRBJ2-1, with D unclear. The CDR3 extends over 14 amino acids. Germline V gives CDR1 SNHLY, CDR2 FYNNEI. V lost 1 base to trimming and J lost 6 bases, with 10 bases between them. CDR3 sequence (DNA): TGTGCCAGCAGTGAAGGGGCAGCAATCAATGAGCAGTTCTTC. It codes for CASSEGAAINEQFF.

The sample holds a few counts of this clonotype. The CDR3 sequence: CASSFNNSPLHF. The CDR3 nucleotides are TGTGCCAGCAGTTTCAATAATTCACCCCTCCACTTT. The V and J genes are TRBV12-3 or TRBV12-4 and TRBJ1-6; unclear D gene. The CDR3 totals 12 residues. Trimming removed 3 bases from V and 5 bases from J, with 2 bases in between.

This clonotype was counted ten times or more. The chain recombines TRBV4-1 with TRBJ2-1, with D unclear. Trimming stripped 6 bases from V and 3 bases from J, with 3 bases between. The CDR3 runs 11 residues. Looked up from germline, CDR1 is MGHRA and CDR2 is YSYEKL. CDR3 protein: CASRLYNEQFF. The CDR3 bases are TGCGCCAGCAGGCTCTACAATGAGCAGTTCTTC.

This clonotype was detected only a few times. The rearrangement joins TRBV5-1 to TRBJ2-1; 7 nucleotides agree with TRBD2. The CDR3 is 13 residues long. J gave up 5 bases and V 4 bases, and 3 bases lay outside the gene matches. Germline V CDR1 and CDR2: SGHRS, YFSETQ. The CDR3 loop is CASSGRGDNEQFF. The CDR3 DNA is TGCGCCAGCAGCGGTCGGGGGGACAATGAGCAGTTCTTC. Full variable domain (outside the CDR3, taken from reference TRBV5-1 and TRBJ2-1): KAGVTQTPRYLIKTRGQQVTLSCSPISGHRSVSWYQQTPGQGLQFLFEYFSETQRNKGNFPGRFSGRQFSNSRSEMNVSTLELGDSALYLCASSGRGDNEQFFGPGTRLTVL.

This clonotype was detected only a few times. This sequence joins TRBV20-1 and TRBJ1-5, with D perhaps matching TRBD1 (6 bases). CDR3 length equals 14 residues. Looked up from germline, CDR1 is DFQATT and CDR2 is SNEGSKA (reference sequence). Trimming left V 6 bases short and J 1 base short, with 13 bases between. CDR3 amino acids: CSAFLGQSNQPQHF. CDR3 coding DNA: TGCAGTGCGTTTCTAGGACAGAGCAATCAGCCCCAGCATTTT.

Only a few counts were recorded for this clonotype. The V gene is TRBV3-1, the J gene TRBJ2-7; D possibly matches TRBD1 or TRBD2 (5 bases each). V was clipped by 4 bases and J by 2 bases, with 12 bases between them. Per the germline V gene, CDR1 is LGHDT and CDR2 is YNNKEL (reference sequence). The CDR3 has 14 residues. Written as DNA, the CDR3 is TGTGCCAGCAGCCCCGCCCGGGGACCCTACGAGCAGTACTTC. Encoded protein: CASSPARGPYEQYF.

This clonotype came up a few times. The chain carries TRBV7-9 and TRBJ2-7, with D tentatively TRBD2 (5 bases). The CDR3 is 13 residues long. Trimming took off 5 bases at V and 4 bases at J, with 12 bases between the two ends. The V gene's germline CDR1 is SEHNR and CDR2 FQNEAQ (reference sequence). CDR3 DNA sequence: TGTGCCAGCAGCCCCCGGGATTTTTACGAGCAGTACTTC. Encoded protein: CASSPRDFYEQYF.

This clonotype was counted a few times. Since a much larger clone is just one base distant, this may be a read error. This chain connects TRBV28 to TRBJ1-1, with no clear D. Germline CDR1 MDHEN, CDR2 SYDVKM. V gave up 2 bases and J gave up 4 bases, with 2 bases separating them. The CDR3 covers 11 residues. The CDR3 loop reads CASSLITEAFF. CDR3 in DNA: TGTGCCAGCAGTTTAATCACTGAAGCTTTCTTT.

This clonotype came up a few times. In DNA, the CDR3 is TGCAGTGCTAGATTCCCCCGAAGGACAGGGGACACCGGGGAGCTGTTTTTT. Protein: CSARFPRRTGDTGELFF. The chain carries TRBV20-1 and TRBJ2-2, with 9 positions matching TRBD1. Losses at the gene ends were 2 bases for V and 3 bases for J; bases not matched to a gene: 10. Germline CDR1 and CDR2: DFQATT and SNEGSKA (reference sequence). The CDR3 length is 17 residues.

This clonotype has a handful of counts. The chain joins TRBV5-4 to TRBJ2-1; 11 nucleotides line up with TRBD2. The CDR3 has 16 residues. Germline V CDR1 and CDR2: SGHNT, YYREEE (reference sequence). The junction had 2 bases not matched to a gene; V was cut back by 1 base and J by 2 bases. This chain's CDR3 is CASSLPGLAAYNEQFF. In DNA, the CDR3 is TGTGCCAGCAGCTTGCCGGGACTAGCGGCCTACAATGAGCAGTTCTTC.

This chain uses TRBV7-8 with TRBJ2-5; D is perhaps TRBD1 (5 bases). The CDR3 loop spans 14 amino acids. Germline V CDR1 and CDR2: SGHVS, FQNEAQ. The ends were cut back, 1 base at V and 3 bases at J, with 9 bases in the middle. Here the CDR3 DNA reads TGTGCCAGCAGCTTAGGGGGCAACAAAGAGACCCAGTACTTC. It is translated as CASSLGGNKETQYF. Full variable domain (missing parts from reference TRBV7-8 and TRBJ2-5): GAGVSQSPRYKVAKRGQDVALRCDPISGHVSLFWYQQALGQGPEFLTYFQNEAQLDKSGLPSDRFFAERPEGSVSTLKIQRTQQEDSAVYLCASSLGGNKETQYFGPGTRLLVL.

There are a few counts of this clonotype. This chain uses TRBV5-1 with TRBJ1-5; 12 bases align to TRBD1. The CDR3 length is 16 residues. V dropped 3 bases and J dropped 2; count of bases not matched to a gene: 3. Germline CDR1 is SGHRS and CDR2 is YFSETQ. The CDR3 DNA sequence: TGCGCCAGCAGCTACGGGACAGGGGGCGGCAATCAGCCCCAGCATTTT. Translating it yields CASSYGTGGGNQPQHF. Drawing the rest from reference TRBV5-1 and TRBJ1-5, the complete variable domain is KAGVTQTPRYLIKTRGQQVTLSCSPISGHRSVSWYQQTPGQGLQFLFEYFSETQRNKGNFPGRFSGRQFSNSRSEMNVSTLELGDSALYLCASSYGTGGGNQPQHFGDGTRLSIL.

The chain uses TRBV7-9 and TRBJ2-5, with a weak D call TRBD1 (6 bases). CDR3 length: 13 residues. The V and J ends lost 4 bases and 5 bases respectively, with 11 bases between them. The germline gives CDR1 SEHNR, CDR2 FQNEAQ (reference sequence). Written as DNA, the CDR3 is TGTGCCAGCAGCTCAGACAGGCGGGAGACCCAGTACTTC. Translation: CASSSDRRETQYF.

In its sample, this clonotype was seen many times. The chain carries TRBV5-1 and TRBJ2-5, with D perhaps given as TRBD1 or TRBD2 (5 bases each). V lost 4 bases and J 1 base, leaving 11 bases between the germline ends. The V gene's germline CDR1 is SGHRS and CDR2 YFSETQ. This CDR3 spans 14 amino acids. The CDR3 protein is CASSRDGSQETQYF. The CDR3 DNA reads as TGCGCCAGCAGCCGGGACGGCTCCCAAGAGACCCAGTACTTC.

This clonotype was seen a few times. This chain uses TRBV7-6 with TRBJ1-2; D might be TRBD1 (5 bases). The CDR3 is made up of 14 amino acids. Germline loops: CDR1 SGHVS, CDR2 FNYEAQ. The V end was cut by 4 bases, the J end by 6 bases, with 15 bases between. The CDR3 bases are TGTGCCAGCAGCTCCACCGTGTCGGGGGATGGCTACACCTTC. Its translation is CASSSTVSGDGYTF. Together with reference TRBV7-6 and TRBJ1-2, the CDR3 gives the full variable domain: GAGVSQSPRYKVTKRGQDVALRCDPISGHVSLYWYRQALGQGPEFLTYFNYEAQQDKSGLPNDRFSAERPEGSISTLTIQRTEQRDSAMYRCASSSTVSGDGYTFGSGTRLTVV.